A selection of T cell receptor beta chains follows, all from one sample in a study of T cells after yellow fever vaccination. TCRdb re-called the 5' RACE reads through MiXCR, storing one row per CDR3 protein. In the table there are about 350,000 distinct CDR3 sequences, about 9.9% of which are singletons. The sequences come from PBMCs, collected on the day of the first yellow fever vaccination. These receptor sequences come from a man younger than 30 who received the YFV17D yellow fever vaccine. Each CDR3 is given with its conserved first and last residue. The D gene is left open where the match is weak. The listing skips clone size in some rows; elsewhere it reads once, few, many or a size class.

>TRBV28|TRBJ2-1|TRBD1|-
CASSLLGTGKDNELFF
TGTGCCAGCAGTTTATTAGGGACAGGGAAGGACAATGAGCTGTTCTTC
>TRBV5-1|TRBJ2-1|-|many
CASSLDAGSSYNEQFF
TGCGCCAGCAGCTTGGATGCAGGGAGCTCCTACAATGAGCAGTTCTTC
>TRBV6-1|TRBJ2-5|-|few
CASRPTRIRQETQYF
TGTGCCAGCAGACCGACTAGAATTAGGCAAGAGACCCAGTACTTC
>TRBV18|TRBJ2-6|-|-
CASSRDYRVSGANVLTF
TGTGCCAGCTCACGAGATTACAGGGTCTCTGGGGCCAACGTCCTGACTTTC
>TRBV7-9|TRBJ2-3|-|-
CASSLAMGGEDTQYF
TGTGCCAGCAGCTTAGCGATGGGTGGGGAAGATACGCAGTATTTT
>TRBV9|TRBJ2-6|-|-
CASSPRLVLGANVLTF
TGTGCCAGCAGCCCGCGGTTGGTTCTCGGGGCCAACGTCCTGACTTTC
>TRBV6-2/TRBV6-3|TRBJ2-2|-|-
CASSYWRTGELFF
TGTGCCAGCAGCTATTGGAGGACCGGGGAGCTGTTTTTT
>TRBV6-1|TRBJ2-1|-|few
CASSEARLLLDEQFF
TGTGCCAGCAGTGAAGCCCGTCTCCTTCTCGATGAGCAGTTCTTC
>TRBV19|TRBJ1-2|-|few
CASYTGFNYGYTF
TGTGCCAGCTATACAGGGTTTAACTATGGCTACACCTTC
>TRBV5-1|TRBJ2-5|-|few
CASSLQGGGLGETQYF
TGCGCCAGCAGCTTGCAGGGAGGTGGATTAGGAGAGACCCAGTACTTC
>TRBV7-9|TRBJ1-3|TRBD1|-
CASSGTAGSGNTIYF
TGTGCCAGCAGTGGGACAGCGGGCTCTGGAAACACCATATATTTT
>TRBV15|TRBJ2-7|-|-
CATSRGGQGSHEQYF
TGTGCCACCAGCAGAGGAGGGCAGGGCTCCCACGAGCAGTACTTC
>TRBV3-1|TRBJ2-5|-|many
CASSLSLGAGETQYF
TGTGCCAGCAGCCTGAGTCTAGGGGCCGGAGAGACCCAGTACTTC
>TRBV10-2|TRBJ2-5|-|few
CASSDGAFKMGTQYF
TGCGCCAGCAGTGACGGGGCCTTCAAGATGGGGACCCAGTACTTC
>TRBV7-8|TRBJ1-5|-|few
CASSLAGGPNQPQHF
TGTGCCAGCAGCTTAGCCGGGGGGCCCAATCAGCCCCAGCATTTT
>TRBV18|TRBJ1-1|-|many
CASSPNPGNEAFF
TGTGCCAGCTCACCAAATCCAGGCAATGAAGCTTTCTTT